This TCR beta chain came from a study of persistence of HIV-infected CD4 T cells. Study-wide results and caveats: CMV- and Gag-responding cells had lower TCRbeta richness than CD3/CD28-responding cells.

An overlapping HIV-1 Gag peptide pool stimulated these cells at roughly 0.97 ug/peptide/mL. CD40L/CD69 double-negative CD45RO-high memory CD4+ T cells were collected. This was the immunoSEQ version 4 assay in survey mode. Using immunoSEQ multiplex PCR, the repertoire was profiled, and TCRdb retains in-frame clones only, with some absent. The data show about 40,000 clones, about 84% seen once. Concerning this clone: The antigen remains undetermined.

The ends were cut back, 7 bases at V and 5 bases at J, with 15 bases in the middle. CDR3 length: 13 residues. Looked up from germline, CDR1 is SNHLY and CDR2 is FYNNEI. The TCR originated in an adult man with HIV who was CMV-seropositive. This sample comprised CD4+ T cells sorted from PBMCs after roughly 18-hour stimulation, obtained from a patient who received antiretroviral therapy. The chain combines TRBV2 with TRBJ2-7; D gene uncertain. The CDR3: CASKERSVNEQYF. The CDR3 bases are TGTGCCAGCAAGGAGAGATCGGTCAACGAGCAGTACTTC.